This T cell receptor beta chain was sequenced for a study of technical replicates of blood from four donors. TCRdb keeps only in-frame clones here, not all; method: immunoSEQ multiplex PCR. The sample includes around 83,000 clones, around 94% of them seen just once. The CDR3 contains 13 residues. Germline V gene lookup returns CDR1 GTSNPN and CDR2 SVGIG (reference sequence). J was trimmed by 4 bases and V by 3 bases; bases with no gene match: 4. The material sequenced was T cells isolated from PBMCs. The rearrangement links TRBV30 to TRBJ1-2, with TRBD1 identical over 8 bases. This clonotype was obtained from a human donor in good health. CDR3 nucleotides: TGTGCCTGGAGCGCCGGGACAGGCTATGGCTACACCTTC. This encodes CAWSAGTGYGYTF.